The 27 T cell receptor beta chains reported below all come from one sample, sequenced in a study of blood T cell repertoires in COVID-19. Measured with immunoSEQ multiplex PCR; TCRdb has only the in-frame clones, and not every one. The sample has approximately 180,000 clones, over 75% seen once; the top ten hold approximately 10%. Source material: peripheral blood. Receptors originate from a human donor with active or convalescent COVID-19. The donor label of this sample is uncertain.

This chain uses TRBV5-1 with TRBJ2-6; D remains unclear. Germline values: CDR1 SGHRS, CDR2 YFSETQ. The CDR3 runs to 15 residues. With 3 bases removed from V and 0 bases from J, the gap between germline ends came to 7 bases. In nucleotides, the CDR3 is TGCGCCAGCAGCTCAGATACCTCTGGGGCCAACGTCCTGACTTTC. Protein sequence: CASSSDTSGANVLTF. Supplemented by reference TRBV5-1 and TRBJ2-6, the full variable domain reads KAGVTQTPRYLIKTRGQQVTLSCSPISGHRSVSWYQQTPGQGLQFLFEYFSETQRNKGNFPGRFSGRQFSNSRSEMNVSTLELGDSALYLCASSSDTSGANVLTFGAGSRLTVL.

V usage is TRBV27 and J usage is TRBJ2-3; 12 positions agree with TRBD2. Germline-derived CDR1 and CDR2 are MNHEY and SMNVEV (reference sequence). Trimming at V came to 8 bases and at J to 6 bases, leaving 9 bases not matched to a gene. The CDR3 covers 15 residues. The CDR3 region is CASCLTSGSWDTQYF. DNA for the CDR3: TGTGCCAGCTGTCTGACTAGCGGGAGTTGGGATACGCAGTATTTT.

The chain has TRBV6-5 and TRBJ2-4, with TRBD1 identical over 7 bases. Germline V gene lookup returns CDR1 MNHEY and CDR2 SVGAGI. The CDR3 totals 14 residues. J lost 1 base, V lost 11 bases, and 8 bases had no gene match. The CDR3 reads CASAEGAAKNIQYF. CDR3 nucleotide sequence: TGTGCCTCCGCTGAGGGGGCGGCCAAAAACATTCAGTACTTC.

The chain is built from TRBV20-1 and TRBJ2-7, with 8 bases identical to TRBD1. CDR3 length: 11 residues. Germline V gene data show CDR1 as DFQATT and CDR2 as SNEGSKA (reference sequence). With V trimmed by 5 bases and J by 3 bases, 0 bases remained unmatched. CDR3 in amino acids: CSAGQGYEQYF. CDR3 nucleotide sequence: TGCAGTGCTGGACAGGGCTACGAGCAGTACTTC.

The chain carries TRBV5-8 and TRBJ2-7, with 8 bases matching TRBD2. With 3 bases clipped from V and 0 bases from J, the junction kept 8 bases outside the gene matches. CDR3 length equals 16 residues. Germline assignment: CDR1 SGHTS and CDR2 YDEGEE. CDR3 in amino acids: CASSSDPSGGSYEQYF. CDR3 DNA: TGTGCCAGCAGCTCGGACCCGAGCGGGGGCTCCTACGAGCAGTACTTC.

The gene calls are TRBV5-1 and TRBJ2-5, with unresolved D. Per the germline V gene, CDR1 is SGHRS and CDR2 is YFSETQ. This CDR3 is 14 amino acids long. V was shortened by 0 bases and J by 3 bases, with 9 bases between the two germline ends. CDR3 nucleotides: TGCGCCAGCAGCTTGGGGCAGGTTAAAGAGACCCAGTACTTC. Protein product: CASSLGQVKETQYF. The complete variable domain, with remaining parts taken from reference TRBV5-1 and TRBJ2-5, reads KAGVTQTPRYLIKTRGQQVTLSCSPISGHRSVSWYQQTPGQGLQFLFEYFSETQRNKGNFPGRFSGRQFSNSRSEMNVSTLELGDSALYLCASSLGQVKETQYFGPGTRLLVL.

The rearrangement links TRBV4-3 to TRBJ2-5, with 12 bases fitting TRBD2. This CDR3 has 17 residues. CDR1 and CDR2 from the germline V gene are LGHNA and YSLEER. Trimming took 2 bases from V and 5 from J; bases not matched to a gene: 9. For the CDR3, the DNA is TGCGCCAGCAGCCAAAGCCCTAGCGGGGGGGCGTTGGAGACCCAGTACTTC. Translation: CASSQSPSGGALETQYF.

This chain links TRBV28 with TRBJ1-1, with unresolved D. V was pared by 4 bases and J by 5 bases, with 14 bases between. The germline CDR1 and CDR2 sequences are MDHEN and SYDVKM. This CDR3 spans 14 amino acids. The CDR3 sequence: CASSSPGRETEAFF. The CDR3 bases are TGTGCCAGCAGTTCCCCGGGGAGGGAGACTGAAGCTTTCTTT.

The chain carries TRBV5-1 and TRBJ2-7, with 9 bases matching TRBD1. The junction had 7 bases not matched to a gene; V was cut back by 0 bases and J by 6 bases. The germline V gene has CDR1 SGHRS and CDR2 YFSETQ. The CDR3 loop spans 15 amino acids. DNA for the CDR3: TGCGCCAGCAGCTTGGCCTTTGGACAGGGGACCGAGCAGTACTTC. This gives the protein CASSLAFGQGTEQYF. The whole variable domain, filled in from reference TRBV5-1 and TRBJ2-7, reads KAGVTQTPRYLIKTRGQQVTLSCSPISGHRSVSWYQQTPGQGLQFLFEYFSETQRNKGNFPGRFSGRQFSNSRSEMNVSTLELGDSALYLCASSLAFGQGTEQYFGPGTRLTVT.

This clone has more than one count but fewer than ten. The gene calls are TRBV2 and TRBJ2-7; 7 nucleotides align to TRBD2. Germline trimming cut 6 bases from V and 0 bases from J; bases unmatched to any gene: 8. The CDR3 runs 15 residues. Germline V gene lookup returns CDR1 SNHLY and CDR2 FYNNEI. Written as DNA, the CDR3 is TGTGCCAGCAGAAGAGACTGGACTAGCTCCTACGAGCAGTACTTC. Protein sequence: CASRRDWTSSYEQYF.

The V call is TRBV18, the J call TRBJ1-4, with 8 nucleotides matching TRBD1. Trimming cost V 1 base and J 7 bases; bases outside gene matches: 8. There are 16 residues in the CDR3. Germline V CDR1 and CDR2: KGHSH, LQKENI. For the CDR3, the DNA is TGTGCCAGCTCACCACTGGGACAGGCTAGGGGTGAAAAACTGTTTTTT. This encodes CASSPLGQARGEKLFF.

The V gene is TRBV4-3, the J gene TRBJ2-5; D not resolved. The germline V and J ends were trimmed by 0 bases and 1 base, with 3 bases remaining between them. The CDR3 loop spans 13 amino acids. Germline V gene lookup returns CDR1 LGHNA and CDR2 YSLEER. CDR3 amino acids: CASSQDLQETQYF. DNA of the CDR3: TGCGCCAGCAGCCAAGACCTCCAAGAGACCCAGTACTTC.

The chain has TRBV4-1 and TRBJ1-4, with D uncertain. CDR3 length: 15 amino acids. Germline V gene data show CDR1 as MGHRA and CDR2 as YSYEKL. Between the trimmed V and J ends, which lost 7 bases and 0 bases, there was a span of 12 bases. As DNA, the CDR3 is TGCGCCAGCAACTTAGCCCCTTCAACTAATGAAAAACTGTTTTTT. Translating gives CASNLAPSTNEKLFF.

The rearrangement links TRBV11-2 to TRBJ2-7; D unresolved. The ends were cut back, 5 bases at V and 5 bases at J, with 7 bases in the middle. Germline CDR1 and CDR2: SGHAT and FQNNGV. The CDR3 loop spans 11 amino acids. The CDR3 bases are TGTGCCAGCAGCCCCTTCGACGAGCAGTACTTC. It is translated as CASSPFDEQYF.

The gene calls are TRBV30 and TRBJ1-6; 7 bases agree with TRBD1. Trimming took 5 bases from V and 8 from J; bases not matched to a gene: 6. Germline lookup yields CDR1 GTSNPN and CDR2 SVGIG (reference sequence). The CDR3 consists of 13 residues. CDR3 amino acids: CAWPNRGDSPLHF. The CDR3 bases are TGTGCCTGGCCTAACAGGGGAGATTCACCCCTCCACTTT.

The CDR3 region is CASRPRTGNTEAFF. In DNA form, the CDR3 reads TGTGCCAGCAGGCCGAGGACAGGGAACACTGAAGCTTTCTTT. The gene calls are TRBV7-9 and TRBJ1-1, with 7 nucleotides matching TRBD1. After removal of 6 bases from V and 1 base from J, the junction contained 5 bases not matched to a gene. The germline V gene has CDR1 SEHNR and CDR2 FQNEAQ (reference sequence). This CDR3 is built from 14 residues.

There are many counts of this clone. The genes are TRBV10-1 and TRBJ2-2; D might be TRBD2 (5 bases). From germline, CDR1 is WNHNN and CDR2 SYGVQD (reference sequence). The CDR3 extends over 12 amino acids. Trimming took off 5 bases at V and 6 bases at J, with 7 bases between the two ends. CDR3 in DNA: TGCGCCAGCAGTCCGCGGGCCGGGGAGCTGTTTTTT. Its translation: CASSPRAGELFF.

The rearrangement uses TRBV10-1 and TRBJ2-1; 7 bases align to TRBD2. The CDR3 runs to 14 residues. V lost 2 bases to trimming and J lost 3 bases; unmatched junction nucleotides: 1. From germline, CDR1 is WNHNN and CDR2 SYGVQD (reference sequence). The CDR3 loop reads CASSEGLDYNEQFF. CDR3 DNA sequence: TGCGCCAGCAGTGAGGGACTAGACTACAATGAGCAGTTCTTC.

V and J are TRBV11-2 and TRBJ2-2; a possible D gene is TRBD1 (5 bases). The V end lost 5 bases, the J end lost 0 bases, and 13 bases lay between the germline ends. This CDR3 region has 16 residues. Germline V gene data show CDR1 as SGHAT and CDR2 as FQNNGV. The CDR3 reads CASSPPDNPNTGELFF. DNA for the CDR3: TGTGCCAGCAGCCCGCCGGACAATCCGAACACCGGGGAGCTGTTTTTT.

The rearrangement links TRBV6-5 to TRBJ2-7, with 8 bases aligning to TRBD1. CDR1 and CDR2 from the germline V gene are MNHEY and SVGAGI. With V trimmed by 6 bases and J by 2 bases, 9 bases remained unmatched. This CDR3 comprises 15 residues. The CDR3 sequence is CASRTTGASPYEQYF. In DNA, the CDR3 is TGTGCCAGCAGGACGACAGGGGCCTCCCCCTACGAGCAGTACTTC.

The chain combines TRBV28 with TRBJ1-3; tentative D call: TRBD1 (5 bases). V lost 8 bases and J lost 1, with 9 bases in between. Germline CDR1 and CDR2: MDHEN and SYDVKM. The CDR3 is made up of 13 amino acids. In nucleotides, the CDR3 is TGTGCCAGCTTGTACAGGTCTGGAAACACCATATATTTT. This sequence encodes CASLYRSGNTIYF.

The gene calls are TRBV28 and TRBJ1-3; 7 positions agree with TRBD1. The CDR3 has 14 residues. Germline V gene data show CDR1 as MDHEN and CDR2 as SYDVKM. V lost 6 bases, J lost 4 bases, and 6 bases stayed unmatched. The CDR3 DNA reads as TGTGCCAGCAGGGTGACAGGGCTCGGAAACACCATATATTTT. Its protein product is CASRVTGLGNTIYF.

The chain has TRBV7-9 and TRBJ2-7, with 7 nucleotides matching TRBD2. Trimming cost V 2 bases and J 3 bases; bases outside gene matches: 4. Germline CDR1 SEHNR, CDR2 FQNEAQ (reference sequence). This CDR3 comprises 14 residues. The CDR3 loop reads CASSLSGGVYEQYF. CDR3 coding DNA: TGTGCCAGCAGCTTATCTGGGGGGGTCTACGAGCAGTACTTC.

The gene calls are TRBV19 and TRBJ2-1, with 10 bases identical to TRBD2. The CDR3 loop spans 15 amino acids. CDR1 and CDR2 (germline): LNHDA, SQIVND (reference sequence). V lost 3 bases and J lost 4; bases outside the gene matches: 3. The CDR3 here is CASSIPSGSYNEQFF. CDR3 DNA sequence: TGTGCCAGTAGTATCCCTAGCGGGAGTTACAATGAGCAGTTCTTC.

V and J are TRBV7-6 and TRBJ1-2, with 7 bases that match TRBD1. The CDR3 sequence is 15 residues long. With V trimmed by 2 bases and J by 2 bases, 5 bases remained unmatched. Germline CDR1 reads SGHVS; CDR2 reads FNYEAQ. The CDR3 here is CASSLSTGANYGYTF. CDR3 nucleotides: TGTGCCAGCAGCTTATCCACAGGGGCAAACTATGGCTACACCTTC.

The V call is TRBV5-5, the J call TRBJ2-1; 14 positions agree with TRBD2. Germline-derived CDR1 and CDR2 are SGHKS and YYEKEE (reference sequence). The CDR3 loop spans 17 amino acids. Germline trimming cut 5 bases from V and 6 bases from J; bases unmatched to any gene: 10. CDR3 sequence reads: CASSTGTSGRGFNEQFF. The CDR3 nucleotides read TGTGCCAGCAGTACCGGGACTAGCGGGAGAGGGTTCAATGAGCAGTTCTTC.

The CDR3 protein is CASSLEQLPEAFF. The DNA for the CDR3 is TGTGCCAGCAGCTTGGAACAGCTCCCTGAAGCTTTCTTT. The gene calls are TRBV5-5 and TRBJ1-1; D gene uncertain. The CDR3 is made up of 13 amino acids. The V end lost 0 bases, the J end lost 6 bases, and 9 bases lay between the germline ends. Germline lookup yields CDR1 SGHKS and CDR2 YYEKEE (reference sequence).